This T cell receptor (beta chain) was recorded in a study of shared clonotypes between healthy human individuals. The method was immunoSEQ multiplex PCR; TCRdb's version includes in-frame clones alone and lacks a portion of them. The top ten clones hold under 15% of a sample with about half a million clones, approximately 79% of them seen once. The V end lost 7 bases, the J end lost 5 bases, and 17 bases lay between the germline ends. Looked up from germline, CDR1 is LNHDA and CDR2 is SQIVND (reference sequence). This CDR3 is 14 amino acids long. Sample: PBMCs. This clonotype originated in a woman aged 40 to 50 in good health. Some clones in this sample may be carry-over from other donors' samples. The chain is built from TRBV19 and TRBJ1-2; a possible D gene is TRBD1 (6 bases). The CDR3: CASKQADGQYGYTF. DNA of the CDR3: TGTGCCAGTAAGCAGGCGGACGGACAGTATGGCTACACCTTC.